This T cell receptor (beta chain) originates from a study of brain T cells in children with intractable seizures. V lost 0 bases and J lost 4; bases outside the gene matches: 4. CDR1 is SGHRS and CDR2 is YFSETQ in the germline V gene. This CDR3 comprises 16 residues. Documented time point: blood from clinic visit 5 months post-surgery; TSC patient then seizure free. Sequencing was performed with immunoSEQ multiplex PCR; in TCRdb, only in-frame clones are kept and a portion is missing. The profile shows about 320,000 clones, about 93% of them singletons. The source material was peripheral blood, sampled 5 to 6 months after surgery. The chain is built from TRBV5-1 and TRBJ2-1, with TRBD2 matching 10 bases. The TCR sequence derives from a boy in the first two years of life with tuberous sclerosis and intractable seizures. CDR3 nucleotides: TGCGCCAGCAGCTTGGGGCGGACTAGCGGATACAATGAGCAGTTCTTC. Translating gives CASSLGRTSGYNEQFF.